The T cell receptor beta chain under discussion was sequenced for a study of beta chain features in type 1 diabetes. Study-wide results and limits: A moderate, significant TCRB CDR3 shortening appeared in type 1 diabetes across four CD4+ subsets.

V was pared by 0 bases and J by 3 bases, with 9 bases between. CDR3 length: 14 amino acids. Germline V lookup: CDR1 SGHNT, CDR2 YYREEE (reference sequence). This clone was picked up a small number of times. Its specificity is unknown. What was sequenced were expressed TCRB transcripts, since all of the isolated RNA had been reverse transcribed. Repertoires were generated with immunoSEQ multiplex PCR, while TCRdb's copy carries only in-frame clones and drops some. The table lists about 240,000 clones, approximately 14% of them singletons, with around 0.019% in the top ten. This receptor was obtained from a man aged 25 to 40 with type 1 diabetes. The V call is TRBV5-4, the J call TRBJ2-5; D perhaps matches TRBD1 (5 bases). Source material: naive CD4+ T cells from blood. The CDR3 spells CASSLGGLKETQYF. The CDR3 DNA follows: TGTGCCAGCAGCTTGGGGGGCCTAAAAGAGACCCAGTACTTC.